This record looks at one TCR beta chain sequence and its context. Its cognate antigen is unknown. With 4 bases removed from V and 0 bases from J, the gap between germline ends came to 6 bases. Germline-derived CDR1 and CDR2 are SNHLY and FYNNEI. The CDR3 runs 13 residues. The sample originates from a study of cytomegalovirus exposure and HLA in healthy donors. The PCR was carried out with 60 Vbeta primers and 13 Jbeta primers. The data were produced by immunoSEQ multiplex PCR, yet TCRdb's version contains in-frame clones alone and is incomplete. The data show more than 95,000 clones, 60% to 85% seen once. Study-wide results and caveats: A later analysis showed that HLA-associated TCR beta chains had undergone more clonal expansion than equally common others. Under in vitro conditions, a few CMV-associated chains were confirmed as specific for CMV antigens. What a later analysis showed was that several of the most significant clusters appeared linked to common viral pathogens. Within a later analysis, the majority of CMV-associated TCR beta chains appeared HLA-restricted.

Sequencing used PBMCs. V and J are TRBV2 and TRBJ1-1, with TRBD1 as a possible D gene (5 bases). This receptor was obtained from a man between 25 and 39 years old in good health and CMV-seronegative. CDR3 nucleotide sequence: TGTGCCAGCAGTGGACAGATGAACACTGAAGCTTTCTTT. Translation: CASSGQMNTEAFF.